Listed below are T cell receptor beta chains from one sample, sequenced in a study of T cells after posttransplantation cyclophosphamide. Sequenced by immunoSEQ multiplex PCR; TCRdb stores in-frame clones only, minus some. This repertoire holds fewer than 11,000 clones, and none appear only once. Sequencing was performed on PBMCs, taken after allogeneic stem cell transplant with posttransplant cyclophosphamide. These receptor sequences come from a female patient in her thirties or forties who received an allogeneic stem cell transplant from a related donor, was CMV-positive, and had no GVHD. Part of the T cells may come from the graft donor. CDR3s include the opening cysteine and the closing phenylalanine or tryptophan. Each record gives: J gene, V gene, D gene, clone size, CDR3 length, CDR3 DNA, CDR3 protein. A D gene is named only where the DNA matches it firmly. Only some rows state a clone size, as once, few, many or a class for expanded clones.

TRBJ2-6,TRBV19,TRBD1,many,16,TGTGCCAGTAGAGGGACAGGGGAAGTTGGGGCCAACGTCCTGACTTTC,CASRGTGEVGANVLTF
TRBJ1-4,TRBV15,NA,many,14,TGTGCCACCAGCAGAGACAGGGGCCGTGAAAAACTGTTTTTT,CATSRDRGREKLFF
TRBJ2-1,TRBV7-9,TRBD1,many,15,TGTGCCAGCAGCTCGACAGGGGCAGGATACAATGAGCAGTTCTTC,CASSSTGAGYNEQFF
TRBJ2-5,TRBV6-1,NA,many,14,TGTGCCAGCAGTGAAACAGGGATTCGAGAGACCCAGTACTTC,CASSETGIRETQYF
TRBJ2-3,TRBV27,TRBD2,many,17,TGTGCCAGCAGTCCACGCCGGACTAGCGGTGGCACAGATACGCAGTATTTT,CASSPRRTSGGTDTQYF
TRBJ1-1,TRBV9,TRBD1,many,15,TGTGCCAGCAGCGTCCAGGGGGCGATGAACACTGAAGCTTTCTTT,CASSVQGAMNTEAFF
TRBJ1-6,TRBV27,TRBD1,many,15,TGTGCCAGCACCACGACAGGGGGGAATAATTCACCCCTCCACTTT,CASTTTGGNNSPLHF
TRBJ2-5,TRBV10-1,TRBD2,many,14,TGCGCCAGCACCGGGACTAGCGGGACAGAGACCCAGTACTTC,CASTGTSGTETQYF
TRBJ1-6,TRBV10-3,NA,many,17,TGTGCCATCAGTACCGGGGGAGATGGGTCCTATAATTCACCCCTCCACTTT,CAISTGGDGSYNSPLHF
TRBJ1-6,TRBV6-5,NA,many,14,TGTGCCAGCAGTTCGACACCAGGGAATTCACCCCTCCACTTT,CASSSTPGNSPLHF
TRBJ2-3,TRBV29-1,NA,few,14,TGCAGCGTTGTCGGCAGGGGGGTCACAGATACGCAGTATTTT,CSVVGRGVTDTQYF
TRBJ2-1,TRBV4-1,NA,many,15,TGCGCCAGCAGCCAAGACAGGGGGGTCTACAATGAGCAGTTCTTC,CASSQDRGVYNEQFF
TRBJ1-2,TRBV10-3,TRBD1,many,16,TGTGCCATCAGTGAGTCTAGTCCAGGGGGTAACTATGGCTACACCTTC,CAISESSPGGNYGYTF
TRBJ2-5,TRBV7-2,NA,many,16,TGTGCCAGCAGCTTAGCGGGCAGTTTGTTCCAAGAGACCCAGTACTTC,CASSLAGSLFQETQYF
TRBJ1-4,TRBV7-8,NA,many,16,TGTGCCAGCAGCTTAGATGAGGGGCACAGTAATGAAAAACTGTTTTTT,CASSLDEGHSNEKLFF
TRBJ2-6,TRBV5-6,NA,many,16,TGTGCCAGCAGCTTGGGGGGGGAACCCGGGGCCAACGTCCTGACTTTC,CASSLGGEPGANVLTF
TRBJ1-2,TRBV7-3,TRBD1,few,16,TGTGCCAGCAGCTTAGATCGGGGGACAGGTCCAAAGGGCTACACCTTC,CASSLDRGTGPKGYTF
TRBJ1-1,TRBV5-4,NA,many,13,TGTGCCAGCAGCTCTCTTCCGGACACTGAAGCTTTCTTT,CASSSLPDTEAFF
TRBJ2-1,TRBV15,NA,many,17,TGTGCCACCAGCAGAGCCGAACGGGGGTACTCCTACAATGAGCAGTTCTTC,CATSRAERGYSYNEQFF
TRBJ1-4,TRBV28,TRBD1,many,14,TGTGCCAGCGAACAGGGGGGGCCAAATGAAAAACTGTTTTTT,CASEQGGPNEKLFF
TRBJ1-6,TRBV5-5,NA,many,14,TGTGCCAGCAGCTTAACCGGGTATAATTCACCCCTCCACTTT,CASSLTGYNSPLHF
TRBJ2-1,TRBV11-2,TRBD2,many,16,TGTGCCAGCAGCTTAGGGGGACTAGCGGACTACAATGAGCAGTTCTTC,CASSLGGLADYNEQFF
TRBJ2-7,TRBV4-1,TRBD1,many,15,TGCGCCAGCAGCCAGATGAACAGGGGGACCTACGAGCAGTACTTC,CASSQMNRGTYEQYF
TRBJ1-2,TRBV28,NA,many,13,TGTGCCAGCACCACGGGGTCAGGGGACGGCTACACCTTC,CASTTGSGDGYTF
TRBJ2-1,TRBV2,NA,many,13,TGTGCCAGCGGCCGACTAGGCTACAATGAGCAGTTCTTC,CASGRLGYNEQFF
TRBJ1-5,TRBV6-5,TRBD1,many,14,TGTGCCAGCAGGATGACAGGGCCCAATCAGCCCCAGCATTTT,CASRMTGPNQPQHF
TRBJ2-3,TRBV29-1,NA,NA,13,TGCAGCGTTTTATCGGCGGGGGCGGGCACGCAGTATTTT,CSVLSAGAGTQYF
TRBJ2-1,TRBV4-1,NA,many,16,TGCGCCAGCAGCCAACGGGCGGGGGCGCAACACAATGAGCAGTTCTTC,CASSQRAGAQHNEQFF
TRBJ2-7,TRBV9,TRBD1,many,15,TGTGCCAGCAGCGTAGACGGGACAGGGGGCTACGAGCAGTACTTC,CASSVDGTGGYEQYF
TRBJ2-7,TRBV5-5,NA,large,14,TGTGCCAGCACCGTGATGGCAGGGACCTACGAGCAGTACTTC,CASTVMAGTYEQYF
TRBJ1-2,TRBV7-3,NA,many,12,TGTGCCAGCCCAGGAGGAGGTAATGGCTACACCTTC,CASPGGGNGYTF
TRBJ2-7,TRBV29-1,TRBD1,many,13,TGCAGCGTTGAACAGGGGGCAAGTGTCGAGCAGTACTTC,CSVEQGASVEQYF
TRBJ2-3,TRBV24-1,NA,NA,14,TGTGCCACCAGTGCGACGGGGGGCGCAGATACGCAGTATTTT,CATSATGGADTQYF
TRBJ2-2,TRBV6-1,TRBD1,many,15,TGTGCCAGCAACGGACAGGGCTCGAACACCGGGGAGCTGTTTTTT,CASNGQGSNTGELFF
TRBJ1-2,TRBV5-4,TRBD1,many,13,TGTGCCAGCAGCAAGACAGGGGGCGGGGGCTACACCTTC,CASSKTGGGGYTF
TRBJ1-5,TRBV12-3/TRBV12-4,TRBD1,few,17,TGTGCCAGCAGCACCCAAGCAGGGGGCAGGATTTACCAGCCCCAGCATTTT,CASSTQAGGRIYQPQHF
TRBJ2-3,TRBV11-3,TRBD1,many,17,TGTGCCAGCAGCTTTGGGGGTAGGGACAGGGATGGAGATACGCAGTATTTT,CASSFGGRDRDGDTQYF